These 31 T cell receptor beta chains originate from one sample sequenced in a study of blood T cell repertoires in COVID-19. Sequencing was performed with immunoSEQ multiplex PCR; in TCRdb, only in-frame clones are kept and a portion is missing. The sample lists around 140,000 clones; approximately 84% were seen once. Sequencing input: PBMCs or T cells enriched from blood (not recorded which). The source is a man between 45 and 60 years old in a cohort exposed to, infected with or recovered from COVID-19 (not recorded which).

The chain joins TRBV10-3 to TRBJ1-3; 7 bases map to TRBD1. The V and J ends lost 7 bases and 7 bases, in that order; junction bases with no gene match: 10. This CDR3 contains 14 residues. The germline V gene encodes CDR1 ENHRY and CDR2 SYGVKD. CDR3 loop: CAITPTDRSNTIYF. The CDR3 DNA follows: TGTGCCATCACCCCCACGGACAGGTCGAACACCATATATTTT.

The chain joins TRBV28 to TRBJ1-1; D is possibly TRBD1 (5 bases). CDR1 and CDR2 (germline): MDHEN, SYDVKM. This CDR3 comprises 16 residues. V was cut by 2 bases and J by 1 base, with 14 bases left in between. CDR3 loop: CASSLRLGDSNTEAFF. The DNA for the CDR3 is TGTGCCAGCAGTTTAAGATTAGGGGATTCGAACACTGAAGCTTTCTTT.

This clone was observed many times. J is TRBJ2-5 and V is TRBV6-5; 7 bases align to TRBD1. The V and J ends lost 5 bases and 2 bases, in that order; junction bases with no gene match: 5. CDR3 length equals 14 residues. Germline V gene data show CDR1 as MNHEY and CDR2 as SVGAGI. The CDR3 reads CASSRQGWQETQYF. The CDR3 DNA reads as TGTGCCAGCAGTAGACAGGGATGGCAAGAGACCCAGTACTTC.

This rearrangement joins TRBV19 to TRBJ2-7; 10 positions match TRBD1. This CDR3 spans 17 amino acids. Germline CDR1 LNHDA, CDR2 SQIVND (reference sequence). V shed 1 base, J shed 3 bases, and the junction held 9 bases outside the gene matches. The CDR3, as DNA: TGTGCCAGTAGTATAGGCCTTGGACAGGGGGGAAACTACGAGCAGTACTTC. Translating it yields CASSIGLGQGGNYEQYF.

The chain carries TRBV7-2 and TRBJ1-4; no reliable D call. This CDR3 comprises 11 residues. The V gene's germline CDR1 is SGHTA and CDR2 FQGNSA. The V end lost 1 base, the J end lost 10 bases, and 4 bases lay between the germline ends. The CDR3 loop reads CASSLDGKLFF. The CDR3 DNA is TGTGCCAGCAGCTTAGACGGAAAACTGTTTTTT.

CDR3 sequence: CASSLTGGGNTIYF. The CDR3 bases are TGTGCCAGCAGCCTAACAGGGGGGGGAAACACCATATATTTT. V is TRBV7-2 and J is TRBJ1-3; 8 bases line up with TRBD1. CDR3 length equals 14 residues. The trim removed 5 bases at V and 4 bases at J, leaving 4 bases unmatched. Per the germline V gene, CDR1 is SGHTA and CDR2 is FQGNSA.

The chain combines TRBV7-2 with TRBJ2-3, with TRBD2 identical over 10 bases. V dropped 4 bases and J dropped 5; count of bases not matched to a gene: 9. Germline V gene lookup returns CDR1 SGHTA and CDR2 FQGNSA. This CDR3 comprises 16 residues. The CDR3 loop reads CASSSKRGGRVDTQYF. Here the CDR3 DNA reads TGTGCCAGCAGCTCAAAGCGGGGGGGCCGTGTAGATACGCAGTATTTT.

CDR3 DNA sequence: TGTGCCAGCAGCTTGGGGTCCCAGGGTTGGGACTACGAGCAGTACTTC. The encoded protein is CASSLGSQGWDYEQYF. The chain employs TRBV5-5 and TRBJ2-7; possibly TRBD1 for D (5 bases). Trimming cost V 0 bases and J 3 bases, with 16 bases left between them. The CDR3 consists of 16 residues. Germline CDR1 SGHKS, CDR2 YYEKEE (reference sequence). Full variable domain (missing parts from reference TRBV5-5 and TRBJ2-7): DAGVTQSPTHLIKTRGQQVTLRCSPISGHKSVSWYQQVLGQGPQFIFQYYEKEERGRGNFPDRFSARQFPNYSSELNVNALLLGDSALYLCASSLGSQGWDYEQYFGPGTRLTVT.

The chain couples TRBV18 to TRBJ2-2, with TRBD2 matching over 7 bases. V shed 4 bases, J shed 2 bases, and the junction held 4 bases outside the gene matches. This CDR3 has 15 amino acids. Germline lookup yields CDR1 KGHSH and CDR2 LQKENI. CDR3 protein: CASSQASGNTGELFF. The CDR3 coding sequence is TGTGCCAGCTCACAAGCTAGCGGTAACACCGGGGAGCTGTTTTTT.

The V gene is TRBV29-1, the J gene TRBJ1-1; D uncertain. Trimming removed 3 bases at V and 11 bases at J, with 4 bases between. The CDR3 is 8 amino acids. The germline gives CDR1 SQVTM, CDR2 ANQGSEA. CDR3 bases: TGCAGCGTTGAGAGTGCTTTCTTT. This gives the protein CSVESAFF. Variable domain in full (rest from reference TRBV29-1 and TRBJ1-1): SAVISQKPSRDICQRGTSLTIQCQVDSQVTMMFWYRQQPGQSLTLIATANQGSEATYESGFVIDKFPISRPNLTFSTLTVSNMSPEDSSIYLCSVESAFFGQGTRLTVV.

J is TRBJ2-7 and V is TRBV9; D might be TRBD2 (7 bases). This CDR3 has 11 amino acids. Germline values: CDR1 SGDLS, CDR2 YYNGEE. V gave up 3 bases and J gave up 9 bases, with 10 bases separating them. The CDR3 region is CASSGGGVQYF. The CDR3 DNA follows: TGTGCCAGCAGCGGAGGGGGGGTGCAGTACTTC.

V usage is TRBV15 and J usage is TRBJ1-2; 8 bases are shared with TRBD1. V was pared by 0 bases and J by 5 bases, with 8 bases of the junction left unmatched. Germline V gene sequence: CDR1 LNHNV, CDR2 YYDKDF (reference sequence). This CDR3 contains 16 residues. CDR3 protein: CATSRELPGQVYGYTF. In DNA form, the CDR3 reads TGTGCCACCAGCAGAGAACTCCCGGGACAGGTTTATGGCTACACCTTC.

The rearrangement links TRBV5-1 to TRBJ1-1; 10 positions match TRBD1. Unmatched junction bases numbered 6, after V lost 4 bases and J lost 9 bases. Germline V gene data show CDR1 as SGHRS and CDR2 as YFSETQ. This CDR3 contains 13 residues. The CDR3 DNA reads as TGCGCCAGCAGCCCGGGGACAGGGGTCAAAGCTTTCTTT. It yields the protein CASSPGTGVKAFF.

V gene TRBV3-1 (or the pseudogene TRBV3-2) combines with J gene TRBJ1-1, with a weak D call TRBD1 (5 bases). This CDR3 spans 15 amino acids. The V and J ends lost 6 bases and 0 bases respectively, with 14 bases between them. Germline V gene sequence: CDR1 LGHDT, CDR2 YNNKEL (reference sequence). Here the CDR3 DNA reads TGTGCCAGCAGTCACAGGCCGTCCATGAACACTGAAGCTTTCTTT. This encodes CASSHRPSMNTEAFF.

This chain links TRBV3-1 (or the pseudogene TRBV3-2) with TRBJ2-3; D gene unclear. Germline V gene sequence: CDR1 LGHDT, CDR2 YNNKEL (reference sequence). The CDR3 sequence is 13 residues long. Deletions cut 0 bases from V and 3 bases from J, with 4 bases between. The CDR3 nucleotides read TGTGCCAGCAGCCAAGATTCAACAGATACGCAGTATTTT. Its translation: CASSQDSTDTQYF.

CDR3 residues: CAISDGLAGAYNEQFF. The CDR3 DNA reads TGTGCCATCAGTGATGGACTAGCAGGAGCCTACAATGAGCAGTTCTTC. The rearrangement uses TRBV10-3 and TRBJ2-1; 8 bases agree with TRBD2. The ends lost 3 bases at V and 2 bases at J; junction bases unmatched: 6. Germline lookup yields CDR1 ENHRY and CDR2 SYGVKD. CDR3 length equals 16 residues.

About this clone: The junction and the germline gene differ at one end; a read error may be behind it. The gene calls are TRBV29-1 and TRBJ2-7, with D tentatively TRBD2 (6 bases). Germline V gene data show CDR1 as SQVTM and CDR2 as ANQGSEA. The CDR3 extends over 11 amino acids. The CDR3 region is CSVEEAGTPHF. The CDR3 DNA reads as TGCAGCGTTGAGGAGGCGGGGACCCCTCACTTC.

V is TRBV30 and J is TRBJ2-7, with TRBD1 as a possible D gene (5 bases). Looked up from germline, CDR1 is GTSNPN and CDR2 is SVGIG (reference sequence). The CDR3 covers 13 residues. The V end lost 2 bases, the J end lost 0 bases, and 8 bases lay between the germline ends. The CDR3: CAWSRGDSYEQYF. The CDR3 DNA reads TGTGCCTGGAGTAGGGGCGACTCCTACGAGCAGTACTTC.

The rearrangement links TRBV29-1 to TRBJ1-1; the D gene is possibly TRBD1 (5 bases). CDR3 length: 14 amino acids. The germline V gene has CDR1 SQVTM and CDR2 ANQGSEA. The V end was cut by 1 base, the J end by 5 bases, with 14 bases between. DNA for the CDR3: TGCAGCGTTGAAGGTCAGGGTGGCCGTACTGAAGCTTTCTTT. This codes for CSVEGQGGRTEAFF.

V and J are TRBV6-5 and TRBJ2-2; D remains unclear. Trimming cost V 6 bases and J 6 bases, with 8 bases left between them. CDR3 size: 12 residues. Germline lookup yields CDR1 MNHEY and CDR2 SVGAGI. CDR3: CASRPGPGELFF. CDR3 coding DNA: TGTGCCAGCAGACCGGGTCCCGGGGAGCTGTTTTTT.

The chain carries TRBV14 and TRBJ1-3; 8 bases match TRBD1. Germline V CDR1 and CDR2: SGHDN, FVKESK. Trimming at V came to 2 bases and at J to 7 bases, leaving 4 bases not matched to a gene. The CDR3 loop spans 14 amino acids. The CDR3 sequence is CASSQRQGANTIYF. CDR3 nucleotide sequence: TGTGCCAGCAGCCAACGGCAGGGGGCTAACACCATATATTTT.

This clone was picked up many times. The chain carries TRBV5-6 and TRBJ1-6; 9 nucleotides align to TRBD1. The V segment lost 4 bases and the J segment 14 bases; nucleotides outside the gene matches: 7. From germline, CDR1 is SGHDT and CDR2 YYEEEE. CDR3 length: 13 residues. CDR3 loop: CASSPVRQGALHF. The CDR3 coding sequence is TGTGCCAGCAGCCCAGTACGACAGGGGGCCCTCCACTTT.

The rearrangement links TRBV10-1 to TRBJ2-3; possible D gene TRBD2, 5 bases. The CDR3 totals 15 residues. Germline CDR1 reads WNHNN; CDR2 reads SYGVQD (reference sequence). The V gene lost 6 bases and the J gene lost 2 bases, with 15 bases spanning the gap. The CDR3 loop reads CASSEGSEPTDTQYF. CDR3 DNA sequence: TGCGCCAGCAGCGAGGGTAGCGAGCCCACAGATACGCAGTATTTT.

The V call is TRBV10-3, the J call TRBJ1-1; a possible D gene is TRBD1 (6 bases). Germline CDR1 reads ENHRY; CDR2 reads SYGVKD. The CDR3 is 15 residues long. V lost 6 bases and J 1 base, leaving 15 bases between the germline ends. CDR3 DNA sequence: TGTGCCATCAGCTATGCCGGGACAACGAACACTGAAGCTTTCTTT. The encoded protein is CAISYAGTTNTEAFF.

CDR3 protein: CAWGGHQPQHF. The CDR3 DNA is TGTGCCTGGGGGGGGCATCAGCCCCAGCATTTT. The chain couples TRBV30 to TRBJ1-5, with a tentative D call TRBD1 (6 bases). This CDR3 has 11 amino acids. V lost 5 bases and J 5 bases, leaving 7 bases between the germline ends. From germline, CDR1 is GTSNPN and CDR2 SVGIG (reference sequence).

J is TRBJ1-1 and V is TRBV18, with 11 bases lining up with TRBD1. The V segment lost 3 bases and the J segment 5 bases; nucleotides outside the gene matches: 5. The CDR3 has 15 residues. Germline V CDR1 and CDR2: KGHSH, LQKENI. In nucleotides, the CDR3 is TGTGCCAGCTCACCGGGGACAGGGGGAGGTACTGAAGCTTTCTTT. Amino acids: CASSPGTGGGTEAFF. Supplemented by reference TRBV18 and TRBJ1-1, the full variable domain reads NAGVMQNPRHLVRRRGQEARLRCSPMKGHSHVYWYRQLPEEGLKFMVYLQKENIIDESGMPKERFSAEFPKEGPSILRIQQVVRGDSAAYFCASSPGTGGGTEAFFGQGTRLTVV.

The chain uses TRBV10-3 and TRBJ2-1; maybe TRBD2 (6 bases). Germline CDR1 is ENHRY and CDR2 is SYGVKD. The CDR3 totals 13 residues. Trimming stripped 6 bases from V and 5 bases from J, with 11 bases between. CDR3 coding DNA: TGTGCCATCAGAGGAGGAGGGAACAATGAGCAGTTCTTC. This codes for CAIRGGGNNEQFF.

The chain carries TRBV19 and TRBJ1-1; weak D call: TRBD1 (6 bases). The CDR3 covers 14 residues. V dropped 5 bases and J dropped 2 bases, with 12 bases sitting between them. Looked up from germline, CDR1 is LNHDA and CDR2 is SQIVND (reference sequence). The CDR3 region has the DNA TGTGCCAGTAGTTGGAAGGACAGCAACACTGAAGCTTTCTTT. The encoded protein is CASSWKDSNTEAFF.

This clone has only one observation. The V and J genes are TRBV5-1 and TRBJ1-5; D remains ambiguous. CDR1 and CDR2 from the germline V gene are SGHRS and YFSETQ. V lost 6 bases and J lost 3, with 4 bases in between. CDR3 length equals 11 residues. The CDR3 bases are TGCGCCAGCAAGCCCAATCAGCCCCAGCATTTT. Translated: CASKPNQPQHF.

The V call is TRBV7-2, the J call TRBJ2-1, with TRBD2 as a possible D gene (5 bases). The ends were cut back, 2 bases at V and 1 base at J, with 9 bases in the middle. CDR3 size: 15 residues. Germline V gene lookup returns CDR1 SGHTA and CDR2 FQGNSA. The CDR3 DNA sequence: TGTGCCAGCAGCTTAAGCGGTGGGTCCTACAATGAGCAGTTCTTC. It codes for CASSLSGGSYNEQFF. The full variable domain, with the rest looked up from reference TRBV7-2 and TRBJ2-1, is GAGVSQSPSNKVTEKGKDVELRCDPISGHTALYWYRQSLGQGLEFLIYFQGNSAPDKSGLPSDRFSAERTGGSVSTLTIQRTQQEDSAVYLCASSLSGGSYNEQFFGPGTRLTVL.

This clone showed up just once. The J gene is TRBJ2-3, the V gene TRBV5-1; 9 positions agree with TRBD1. V gave up 4 bases and J gave up 4 bases; unmatched junction bases: 10. The germline gives CDR1 SGHRS, CDR2 YFSETQ. This CDR3 spans 16 amino acids. CDR3 sequence (DNA): TGCGCCAGCAGCGTCCAGGGACAGGGAGGTTCAGATACGCAGTATTTT. The encoded protein is CASSVQGQGGSDTQYF.